The sequence of this TCR beta chain was determined in a study of T cells in Graves' hyperthyroidism and ophthalmopathy. Researchers amplified the TCR beta CDR3 regions from RNA transcripts. First-round RT-PCR of the TCR CDR3 relied on the HTBI primer set. TCRdb itself ran the multiplex PCR reads through MiXCR, one entry per CDR3 protein. Counted here are 480,000 or so distinct CDR3 sequences, roughly 45% occurring once; the ten biggest clones make up around 47%. General observations from the study: Ophthalmopathy was distinguished from stable hyperthyroidism by 13 V-J signatures.

Details on this clonotype: Its antigen is undetermined. Compared with germline, one end of the junction differs, possibly owing to a read error.

Uncontrolled infections, other autoimmune diseases, pregnancy or lactation led to exclusion of patients. Every diagnosis used clinical symptoms, serum thyroxine and TRAb, thyroid ultrasound and orbital computed tomography. Sequencing was performed on peripheral blood or thyroid tissue (not recorded which). This TCR came from an adult woman with Graves' disease, either hyperthyroidism or ophthalmopathy (not recorded which).

CDR3: CASSLEGGEGTEAF. The DNA for the CDR3 is TGCGCCAGCAGCTTGGAAGGGGGCGAAGGCACTGAAGCTTTC. The chain couples TRBV5-1 to TRBJ2-6, with 7 bases lining up with TRBD1. The CDR3 covers 14 residues. In germline, CDR1 is SGHRS, CDR2 YFSETQ.